This T cell receptor (beta chain) originates from a study of CD8+ T cells in alopecia areata. Study-level points and caveats: Lesional scalp, notably in alopecia totalis/universalis, had clonality above that of normal scalp. Sharing of TCRs across patients appeared less clear than in mice, possibly for HLA-related reasons. Sequences from scalp samples also cover resident alphabeta T cells of normal skin.

Sequencing templates came from extracted RNA that was reverse transcribed into cDNA. TCRdb's table, derived via immunoSEQ multiplex PCR, lists solely in-frame clones and lacks some. The sample shows fewer than 150,000 clones, 55% to 80% of them seen only once. CD4+ and CD8+ T cells were sorted from PBMCs. This CDR3 spans 15 amino acids. CDR1 KGHSH and CDR2 LQKENI come from the germline V gene. Trimming took off 4 bases at V and 7 bases at J, with 14 bases between the two ends. To note about this clone: Its antigen is unknown.

The TCR sequence derives from a human donor in good health. The gene calls are TRBV18 and TRBJ1-6; D may be TRBD1 (5 bases). The sequencing input was CD4+ T cells sorted from blood. The CDR3 nucleotides are TGTGCCAGCTCACGGGCGGACAAACGAAATTCACCCCTCCACTTT. It codes for CASSRADKRNSPLHF.